This T cell receptor (beta chain) was captured by sequencing in a study of cytomegalovirus exposure and HLA in healthy donors. General observations from the study: It was shown in a later analysis that HLA-associated TCR beta chains were more clonally expanded than other, equally common chains. Later analysis showed most CMV-associated TCR beta chains appearing HLA-restricted. Both high specificity and high sensitivity reportedly marked the classifier's diagnosis of cytomegalovirus status.

13 Jbeta primers and 60 Vbeta primers were used for the PCR. Measured with immunoSEQ multiplex PCR; TCRdb has only the in-frame clones, and not every one. The table lists about 72,000 clones. With regard to this clone: Its matching antigen is unknown.

Per the germline V gene, CDR1 is MNHEY and CDR2 is SMNVEV (reference sequence). J lost 3 bases, V lost 6 bases, and 7 bases had no gene match. The length of the CDR3 is 15 residues. The origin of this receptor is a woman between 40 and 50 years old in good health and CMV-seropositive. The gene calls are TRBV27 and TRBJ2-7; TRBD1 aligns across 11 bases. The sample taken for sequencing was PBMCs. The CDR3, as DNA: TGTGCCAGCAGCCAACCGGGACAGGGGGTCTACGAGCAGTACTTC. It yields the protein CASSQPGQGVYEQYF.